Sequencing of this T cell receptor (beta chain) was carried out in a study of T cells in narcolepsy listed by TCRdb under 2018. Regarding the research as a whole: Patients with narcolepsy type 1 or type 2 (NT1, NT2) were enrolled in the study together with healthy control donors. The study used TCR Vbeta sequencing to track clonotypes in blood and CSF while looking for autoreactive T cells in narcolepsy patients that target self-antigens of hypocretin neurons (hypocretin, TRIB2). General conclusions and limits of the study: No sequences matching autoreactive T cell clones were present in some of the blood memory CD4+ repertoires from patients and controls. Patients and controls had comparable numbers of sequenced blood memory CD4+ clonotypes, averaging about 39,000 and 35,000, respectively. HCRT-specific and TRIB2-specific autoreactive clonotypes were highlighted in plots that compared CD4+ T cell clonotypes in CSF versus blood from the same patient. According to the report, autoreactive clonotypes were detected serially in the blood of the same patients and of different patients, but not in healthy controls.

Per the germline V gene, MNHNS is the CDR1 and SASEGT is the CDR2. The CDR3 numbers 12 residues from cysteine through phenylalanine. Here the CDR3 DNA is all that survives: 36 bases in frame from base 1. V and J are truncated by 5 bases and 3 bases respectively, leaving an intervening sequence of 8 bases. The method behind the library was the immunoSEQ multiplex PCR assay. This is the immuneACCESS table as TCRdb keeps it, with only in-frame sequences that have V and J called. A part of the clones is gone; compared with another copy, unresolved V genes explain less than half, and the rest is unexplained. The sample records about 15,000 clones, roughly 85% of which are singletons. Of the sample, around 37% is held by the ten largest clones. As regards this clone: The antigen it recognizes is unknown. No clone much larger than this one lies a single base away; base qualities are absent.

For TCR Vbeta sequencing, memory CD4+ T cells were sorted ex vivo from the peripheral blood of both healthy controls and narcolepsy patients. The TCR was taken from a human donor in good health. The V and J genes are TRBV6-1 and TRBJ2-7; no D gene can be assigned with confidence. Source material: memory (CD45RA-) CD4+ T cells from blood. The cell subset or site label corresponds to: memory T cells sorted ex vivo from peripheral blood. The CDR3 region: CASSSTVYEQYF. The nucleotide sequence reads as follows: TGTGCCAGCAGTTCGACGGTCTACGAGCAGTACTTC.